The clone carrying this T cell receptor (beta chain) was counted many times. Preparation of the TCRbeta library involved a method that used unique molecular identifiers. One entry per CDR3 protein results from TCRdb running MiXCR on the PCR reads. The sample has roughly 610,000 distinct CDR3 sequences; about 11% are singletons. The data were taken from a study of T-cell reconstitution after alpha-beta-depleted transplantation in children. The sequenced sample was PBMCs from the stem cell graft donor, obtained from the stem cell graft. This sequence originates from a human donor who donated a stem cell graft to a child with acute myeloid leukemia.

The CDR3 spells CASSLAPDSLGNTIYF. The DNA for the CDR3 is TGCGCCAGCAGCTTGGCCCCGGACAGCCTAGGAAACACCATATATTTT. The chain recombines TRBV5-1 with TRBJ1-3, with D maybe TRBD1 (6 bases). Per germline, CDR1 SGHRS and CDR2 YFSETQ. V lost 0 bases, J lost 4 bases, and 14 bases lay in between. The CDR3 runs 16 residues.